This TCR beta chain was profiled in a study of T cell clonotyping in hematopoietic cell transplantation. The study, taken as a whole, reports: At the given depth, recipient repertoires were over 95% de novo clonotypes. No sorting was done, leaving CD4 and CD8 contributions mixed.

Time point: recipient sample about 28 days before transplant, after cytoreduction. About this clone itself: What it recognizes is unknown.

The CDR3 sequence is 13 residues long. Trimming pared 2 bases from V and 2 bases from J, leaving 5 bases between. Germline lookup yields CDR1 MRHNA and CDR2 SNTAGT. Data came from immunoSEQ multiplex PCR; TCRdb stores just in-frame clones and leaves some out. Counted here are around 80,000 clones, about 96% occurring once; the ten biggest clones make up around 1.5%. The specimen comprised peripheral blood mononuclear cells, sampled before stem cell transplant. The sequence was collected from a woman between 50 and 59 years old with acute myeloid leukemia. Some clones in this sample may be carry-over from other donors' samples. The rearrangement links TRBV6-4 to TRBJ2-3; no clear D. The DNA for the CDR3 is TGTGCCAGCAGTGACAGGGTCACAGATACGCAGTATTTT. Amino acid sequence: CASSDRVTDTQYF.